This is a list of T cell receptor beta chains from one sample in a study of human T cells and chemical hapten exposure. TCRdb re-called the RACE reads through MiXCR, storing one row per CDR3 protein. Of around 130,000 distinct CDR3 sequences in the sample, approximately 10% were seen once. Sequenced here: whole blood, sampled in connection with sensitization to the hapten diphenylcyclopropenone (DPC). The origin of the receptors is a woman aged 45-59 years with alopecia areata. Some clones in this sample may be carry-over from other donors' samples. Each CDR3 is given with its conserved first and last residue. The D gene is left open where the match is weak. Size values are once, few and many counts, or a class for expanded clones, and some rows have none.

clone_size: few
j_call: TRBJ2-7
d_call: TRBD2
v_call: TRBV29-1
cdr3_aa: CSAAGGPSYEQYF
cdr3_nt: TGCAGCGCAGCGGGAGGGCCGAGCTACGAGCAGTACTTC

clone_size: many
j_call: TRBJ1-4
d_call: TRBD1
v_call: TRBV20-1
cdr3_aa: CSAGPGQRNEKLFF
cdr3_nt: TGCAGTGCTGGGCCGGGACAGAGGAATGAAAAACTGTTTTTT

clone_size: few
j_call: TRBJ2-7
d_call: TRBD2
v_call: TRBV10-2
cdr3_aa: CASSESTGRGSEQYF
cdr3_nt: TGCGCCAGCAGTGAGTCGACCGGGAGGGGAAGCGAGCAGTACTTC

clone_size: NA
j_call: TRBJ2-1
d_call: NA
v_call: TRBV30
cdr3_aa: CAWRPSYNEQFF
cdr3_nt: TGTGCCTGGAGACCTTCCTACAATGAGCAGTTCTTC

clone_size: NA
j_call: TRBJ2-1
d_call: TRBD2
v_call: TRBV7-8
cdr3_aa: CASSRLAGVNEQFF
cdr3_nt: TGTGCCAGCAGCCGACTAGCGGGAGTTAATGAGCAGTTCTTC

clone_size: NA
j_call: TRBJ2-1
d_call: TRBD2
v_call: TRBV7-9
cdr3_aa: CASTPGGLAGNEQFF
cdr3_nt: TGTGCCAGCACCCCGGGGGGGCTAGCGGGAAATGAGCAGTTCTTC

clone_size: NA
j_call: TRBJ1-5
d_call: NA
v_call: TRBV27
cdr3_aa: CASSTDSYSNQPQHF
cdr3_nt: TGTGCCAGCAGTACGGACAGTTATAGCAATCAGCCCCAGCATTTT

clone_size: NA
j_call: TRBJ1-1
d_call: NA
v_call: TRBV12-3/TRBV12-4
cdr3_aa: CASSLTANTEAFF
cdr3_nt: TGTGCCAGCAGTTTGACCGCGAACACTGAAGCTTTCTTT

clone_size: many
j_call: TRBJ1-4
d_call: TRBD1
v_call: TRBV19
cdr3_aa: CASSSGTGDEKLFF
cdr3_nt: TGTGCCAGTAGCTCCGGGACAGGGGATGAAAAACTGTTTTTT

clone_size: many
j_call: TRBJ2-2
d_call: NA
v_call: TRBV12-3/TRBV12-4
cdr3_aa: CASSFGTGRNTGELFF
cdr3_nt: TGTGCCAGCAGTTTCGGTACAGGGAGGAACACCGGGGAGCTGTTTTTT

clone_size: NA
j_call: TRBJ2-1
d_call: TRBD2
v_call: TRBV7-2
cdr3_aa: CASSSRTSHTGNEQFF
cdr3_nt: TGTGCCAGCAGCTCCCGGACTAGCCACACGGGGAATGAGCAGTTCTTC

clone_size: few
j_call: TRBJ2-7
d_call: TRBD1
v_call: TRBV7-9
cdr3_aa: CASSLGPGTGEYF
cdr3_nt: TGTGCCAGCAGCTTAGGCCCCGGGACAGGGGAGTACTTC

clone_size: many
j_call: TRBJ2-1
d_call: TRBD2
v_call: TRBV29-1
cdr3_aa: CSVSLLAGGDNEQFF
cdr3_nt: TGCAGCGTCTCCCTCCTAGCGGGAGGGGACAATGAGCAGTTCTTC

clone_size: few
j_call: TRBJ2-6
d_call: NA
v_call: TRBV6-4
cdr3_aa: CASSDSGHSGANVLTF
cdr3_nt: TGTGCCAGCAGTGACTCGGGTCACTCTGGGGCCAACGTCCTGACTTTC

clone_size: NA
j_call: TRBJ2-1
d_call: TRBD2
v_call: TRBV11-2
cdr3_aa: CASSRVRREGNEQFF
cdr3_nt: TGTGCCAGCAGCCGGGTGAGGCGGGAGGGCAATGAGCAGTTCTTC

clone_size: many
j_call: TRBJ2-2
d_call: TRBD1
v_call: TRBV11-3
cdr3_aa: CASSPTGFERTGELFF
cdr3_nt: TGTGCCAGCAGCCCGACAGGGTTCGAAAGGACCGGGGAGCTGTTTTTT

clone_size: few
j_call: TRBJ2-4
d_call: NA
v_call: TRBV29-1
cdr3_aa: CSVVSGGNIQYF
cdr3_nt: TGCAGCGTTGTTTCTGGGGGAAACATTCAGTACTTC

clone_size: many
j_call: TRBJ2-3
d_call: NA
v_call: TRBV6-6
cdr3_aa: CASSYGGTDTQYF
cdr3_nt: TGTGCCAGCAGTTACGGCGGAACAGATACGCAGTATTTT

clone_size: many
j_call: TRBJ1-3
d_call: NA
v_call: TRBV15
cdr3_aa: CATSIPVSGNTIYF
cdr3_nt: TGTGCCACCAGCATACCGGTCTCTGGAAACACCATATATTTT

clone_size: few
j_call: TRBJ2-1
d_call: TRBD2
v_call: TRBV27
cdr3_aa: CASSLREGPNEQFF
cdr3_nt: TGTGCCAGCAGTTTAAGGGAGGGCCCCAATGAGCAGTTCTTC

clone_size: NA
j_call: TRBJ2-2
d_call: NA
v_call: TRBV11-2
cdr3_aa: CASSPYPRQGTGELFF
cdr3_nt: TGTGCCAGCAGCCCTTACCCGCGGCAAGGGACCGGGGAGCTGTTTTTT

clone_size: few
j_call: TRBJ2-7
d_call: NA
v_call: TRBV12-3/TRBV12-4
cdr3_aa: CASSFREGVEQYF
cdr3_nt: TGTGCCAGCAGTTTTCGAGAAGGGGTCGAGCAGTACTTC

clone_size: many
j_call: TRBJ2-7
d_call: NA
v_call: TRBV6-5
cdr3_aa: CASRPTSGWTTLYEQYF
cdr3_nt: TGTGCCAGCAGACCCACCAGCGGTTGGACAACCCTCTACGAGCAGTACTTC

clone_size: NA
j_call: TRBJ2-1
d_call: TRBD1
v_call: TRBV19
cdr3_aa: CASSRQGALDEQFF
cdr3_nt: TGTGCCAGTAGCAGACAGGGGGCCCTCGATGAGCAGTTCTTC

clone_size: NA
j_call: TRBJ2-5
d_call: TRBD1
v_call: TRBV5-1
cdr3_aa: CASSLGTGLETQYF
cdr3_nt: TGCGCCAGCAGCCTCGGGACAGGGCTGGAGACCCAGTACTTC

clone_size: few
j_call: TRBJ2-3
d_call: NA
v_call: TRBV29-1
cdr3_aa: CSVEGRADTQYF
cdr3_nt: TGCAGCGTTGAAGGAAGGGCAGATACGCAGTATTTT